The 21 T cell receptor beta chains below were found in one sample sequenced in a study of T cell repertoires in cytomegalovirus infection. No antigens are known for them. TCRdb analysed the reads with MiXCR anew, one entry per CDR3 protein. This sample has about 920,000 distinct CDR3 sequences, with under 40% found just once. Source: cultured CD8+ T cells from PBMCs, taken from culture after CMV antigen stimulation. The receptors were gathered from a human donor in good health (CMV status not recorded). Some clones in this sample may be carry-over from other donors' samples.

This clonotype turned up a few times. CDR3: CASGLDGESTDTQYF. CDR3 DNA: TGTGCCAGCGGACTTGACGGGGAGAGCACAGATACGCAGTATTTT. This chain joins TRBV6-1 and TRBJ2-3; TRBD2 might be the D (5 bases). Germline CDR1 MNHNS, CDR2 SASEGT. This CDR3 contains 15 residues. Trimming pared 8 bases from V and 0 bases from J, leaving 15 bases between.

This clonotype has just a few counts. The DNA of the CDR3 is TGTGCCAGCAGCCGGGGGGCGAGGAATGAGCAGTTCTTC. Protein product: CASSRGARNEQFF. The chain is built from TRBV27 and TRBJ2-1, with D possibly TRBD2 on 7 matching bases. V dropped 6 bases and J dropped 7 bases, with 13 bases sitting between them. Germline V gives CDR1 MNHEY, CDR2 SMNVEV (reference sequence). The CDR3 runs 13 residues.

In its sample, this clonotype was seen a few times. The chain joins TRBV7-6 to TRBJ2-6; D is perhaps TRBD1 (5 bases). The V end was cut by 4 bases, the J end by 4 bases, with 11 bases between. The V gene's germline CDR1 is SGHVS and CDR2 FNYEAQ. The CDR3 length is 15 residues. CDR3 region: CASSYPRQGANVLTF. The CDR3 DNA follows: TGTGCCAGCAGCTACCCTCGACAGGGGGCCAACGTCCTGACTTTC.

The chain links TRBV12-3 or TRBV12-4 to TRBJ2-2; weak D call: TRBD1 (5 bases). Trimming cost V 5 bases and J 6 bases, with 19 bases left between them. CDR3 length: 16 amino acids. The CDR3 region has the DNA TGTGCCAGCAGTCCCCGGGCAGGGTTGGTGTCCGGGGAGCTGTTTTTT. It yields the protein CASSPRAGLVSGELFF.

This chain connects TRBV2 to TRBJ2-5; no definite D call. The length of the CDR3 is 16 residues. Germline CDR1 SNHLY, CDR2 FYNNEI. The germline V and J ends were trimmed by 2 bases and 1 base, with 14 bases remaining between them. CDR3 sequence (DNA): TGTGCCAGCAGTGAAACACCCCTGGTGGGCCAAGAGACCCAGTACTTC. Protein sequence: CASSETPLVGQETQYF.

The chain employs TRBV12-3 or TRBV12-4 and TRBJ2-7; D gene uncertain. The V end was cut by 6 bases, the J end by 5 bases, with 20 bases between. The CDR3 spans 15 residues. The CDR3 loop is CASSPWSEQLDEQYF. The CDR3 DNA sequence: TGTGCCAGCAGCCCCTGGTCTGAACAATTGGACGAGCAGTACTTC.

The chain links TRBV10-3 to TRBJ1-1; TRBD1 aligns across 7 bases. This CDR3 has 16 residues. Germline V lookup: CDR1 ENHRY, CDR2 SYGVKD. V was clipped by 7 bases and J by 4 bases; unmatched bases: 15. In DNA form, the CDR3 reads TGTGCCATCAACCCGGGACAGAGGGCTAAGGCCACTGAAGCTTTCTTT. Its translation is CAINPGQRAKATEAFF.

The chain recombines TRBV12-3 or TRBV12-4 with TRBJ2-7, with 7 bases that match TRBD1. The CDR3 totals 15 residues. Trimming removed 1 base from V and 2 bases from J; junction bases left unmatched: 5. This CDR3 reads CASSLDKGQTYEQYF. As DNA, the CDR3 is TGTGCCAGCAGTTTAGACAAGGGACAGACCTACGAGCAGTACTTC.

The chain combines TRBV27 with TRBJ2-7, with 9 bases identical to TRBD1. The CDR3 consists of 14 residues. The V gene end was trimmed by 4 bases and the J gene end by 5 bases; junction bases not matched to a gene: 6. The V gene's germline CDR1 is MNHEY and CDR2 SMNVEV (reference sequence). The CDR3 sequence is CASSSRDRAHEQYV. In DNA, the CDR3 is TGTGCCAGCAGTTCCCGGGACAGGGCCCACGAGCAGTACGTC.

This clonotype has ten or more counts. The junction shows a germline mismatch at one end, possibly a read error. This rearrangement joins TRBV7-6 to TRBJ2-2; a weak D match, TRBD2 (5 bases). The CDR3 runs to 15 residues. Germline V gene sequence: CDR1 SGHVS, CDR2 FNYEAQ. The CDR3 nucleotides read TGTGCCAGCAGCTTCCTTGACGGGAACCCCGGGGAGCTGTTTTTT. As protein: CASSFLDGNPGELFF.

The table lists this clonotype with a few counts. The CDR3 reads CASSLKVYTGELFF. The CDR3, as DNA: TGTGCCAGCAGTCTGAAGGTTTACACCGGGGAGCTGTTTTTT. V and J are TRBV12-3 or TRBV12-4 and TRBJ2-2; D call uncertain. This CDR3 has 14 amino acids. Trimming took off 5 bases at V and 3 bases at J, with 10 bases between the two ends.

The J gene is TRBJ2-5, the V gene TRBV29-1; perhaps TRBD1 as D (5 bases). The CDR3 totals 15 residues. Germline CDR1 and CDR2: SQVTM and ANQGSEA. V lost 3 bases and J lost 2, with 16 bases in between. The CDR3 here is CSVDATASFQETQYF. The CDR3 DNA reads as TGCAGCGTTGACGCGACAGCAAGCTTTCAAGAGACCCAGTACTTC.

The gene calls are TRBV7-9 and TRBJ2-7; 7 bases line up with TRBD1. V dropped 0 bases and J dropped 2; count of bases not matched to a gene: 1. Per germline, CDR1 SEHNR and CDR2 FQNEAQ (reference sequence). The CDR3 length is 14 residues. CDR3 loop: CASSLAGQAYEQYF. In DNA form, the CDR3 reads TGTGCCAGCAGCTTAGCTGGACAGGCCTACGAGCAGTACTTC.

The genes are TRBV6-5 and TRBJ2-2, with D possibly being TRBD2 (6 bases). The germline gives CDR1 MNHEY, CDR2 SVGAGI. Trimming removed 6 bases at V and 0 bases at J, with 14 bases between. The CDR3 sequence is 16 residues long. CDR3 bases: TGTGCCAGCAGGCACTTAGCGGAAGCGAACACCGGGGAGCTGTTTTTT. Its protein product is CASRHLAEANTGELFF.

This chain connects TRBV5-5 to TRBJ2-3; no clear D. Deletions cut 0 bases from V and 1 base from J, with 6 bases between. Germline CDR1 SGHKS, CDR2 YYEKEE (reference sequence). The CDR3 contains 14 residues. The CDR3 nucleotides read TGTGCCAGCAGCTTGGGACACCGCACAGATACGCAGTATTTT. Protein: CASSLGHRTDTQYF.

This clonotype has a handful of counts. The rearrangement links TRBV4-1 to TRBJ1-2; possibly TRBD1 for D (6 bases). In germline, CDR1 is MGHRA, CDR2 YSYEKL. Trimming took 0 bases from V and 2 from J, leaving 10 bases between them. The CDR3 runs to 15 residues. Here the CDR3 DNA reads TGCGCCAGCAGCCAAGAACCGGGGGCGAACTATGGCTACACCTTC. Amino acid sequence: CASSQEPGANYGYTF.

The chain carries TRBV19 and TRBJ1-3; D gene unclear. Germline loops: CDR1 LNHDA, CDR2 SQIVND (reference sequence). Trimming removed 5 bases at V and 0 bases at J, with 11 bases between. The CDR3 length is 15 residues. The CDR3, as DNA: TGTGCCAGTAGTGCGGACGGCAGCTCTGGAAACACCATATATTTT. Its protein is CASSADGSSGNTIYF.

This clonotype was counted many times. The V gene is TRBV7-6, the J gene TRBJ1-2; TRBD1 agrees at 9 bases. Germline V gene lookup returns CDR1 SGHVS and CDR2 FNYEAQ. This CDR3 has 15 amino acids. J was trimmed by 2 bases and V by 0 bases; bases with no gene match: 1. The CDR3 DNA follows: TGTGCCAGCAGCTTAGCCGGGACAGGGAACTATGGCTACACCTTC. The encoded protein is CASSLAGTGNYGYTF.

The rearrangement joins TRBV6-2 or TRBV6-3 to TRBJ2-1; 10 bases fit TRBD2. V lost 0 bases to trimming and J lost 8 bases; unmatched junction nucleotides: 7. This CDR3 region has 16 residues. Germline CDR1 MNHEY, CDR2 SVGEGT. CDR3 protein: CASSYSPKAGGYEQFF. DNA of the CDR3: TGTGCCAGCAGTTACTCGCCGAAAGCGGGGGGGTATGAGCAGTTCTTC.

This clonotype has only one observation. The missing conserved phenylalanine or tryptophan at the end of this CDR3 makes a read error likely. V and J are TRBV7-6 and TRBJ1-1; D ambiguous. CDR1 is SGHVS, CDR2 FNYEAQ, per germline. V gave up 5 bases and J gave up 5 bases, with 12 bases separating them. The CDR3 has 13 amino acids. CDR3 amino acids: CASSPLGVTEAFI. The DNA of the CDR3 is TGTGCCAGCAGCCCCCTCGGGGTTACTGAAGCTTTCATT.

V usage is TRBV6-5 and J usage is TRBJ2-5; TRBD2 might be the D (5 bases). V lost 0 bases and J 1 base, leaving 9 bases between the germline ends. This CDR3 has 15 residues. Germline CDR1 reads MNHEY; CDR2 reads SVGAGI. The CDR3 DNA is TGTGCCAGCAGTTACTCGGACGGGATCCAAGAGACCCAGTACTTC. It encodes CASSYSDGIQETQYF.